This TCR beta chain was profiled in a study of cytomegalovirus exposure and HLA in healthy donors. Trimming removed 3 bases at V and 5 bases at J, with 9 bases between. The CDR3 spans 12 residues. Germline V gene data show CDR1 as SQVTM and CDR2 as ANQGSEA. This clone was seen more than once but under ten times. Use of 60 Vbeta and 13 Jbeta primers characterized the PCR. The protocol was immunoSEQ multiplex PCR, while the TCRdb copy is restricted to in-frame clones and leaves out a portion. Here the sample spans more than 150,000 clones, about 84% being singletons. The source of this sequence is a man aged 45-65 years in good health and CMV-seropositive. V usage is TRBV29-1 and J usage is TRBJ2-3; maybe TRBD2 (5 bases). Source material: PBMCs. The CDR3 sequence: CSVDDGKDTQYF. CDR3 nucleotides: TGCAGCGTTGATGACGGGAAAGATACGCAGTATTTT.